This TCR beta chain derives from a study of T cells in localized non-small cell lung cancer. Overall study results and limits: T cell clonality was highest in uninvolved adjacent lung, above tumor. In adjacent lung appeared a median 57 of the top 100 tumor clones.

Regarding this clone: The antigen remains undetermined.

The CDR3 consists of 16 residues. V was trimmed by 2 bases and J by 6 bases, leaving 18 bases between them. Germline CDR1 reads SNHLY; CDR2 reads FYNNEI. The data were produced by immunoSEQ multiplex PCR, yet TCRdb's version contains in-frame clones alone and is incomplete. The sample includes tens of thousands of clones, roughly 81% seen only once; the top ten take roughly 12%. J is TRBJ2-3 and V is TRBV2; no definite D call. The sample was peripheral blood, taken before any cancer treatment. The sequence was obtained from a female donor of 60 years or more with stage I lung adenocarcinoma. The CDR3 loop reads CASSELHPGVLDTQYF. The CDR3 DNA follows: TGTGCCAGCAGTGAACTACACCCTGGGGTCTTGGATACGCAGTATTTT.